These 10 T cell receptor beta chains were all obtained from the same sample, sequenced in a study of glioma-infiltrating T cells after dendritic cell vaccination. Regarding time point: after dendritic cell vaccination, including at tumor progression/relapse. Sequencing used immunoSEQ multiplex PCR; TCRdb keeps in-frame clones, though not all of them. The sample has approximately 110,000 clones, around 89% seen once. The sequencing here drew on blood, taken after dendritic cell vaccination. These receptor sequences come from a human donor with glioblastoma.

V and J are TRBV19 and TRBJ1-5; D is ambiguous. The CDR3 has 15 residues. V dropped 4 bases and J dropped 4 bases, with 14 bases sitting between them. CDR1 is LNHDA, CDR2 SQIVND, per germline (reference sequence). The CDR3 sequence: CASSRRPNRNQPQHF. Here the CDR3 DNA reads TGTGCCAGTAGTAGGCGGCCCAACCGGAATCAGCCCCAGCATTTT.

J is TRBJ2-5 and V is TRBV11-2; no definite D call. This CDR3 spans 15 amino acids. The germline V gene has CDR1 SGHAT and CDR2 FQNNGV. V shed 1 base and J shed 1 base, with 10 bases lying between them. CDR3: CASSLGGTLQETQYF. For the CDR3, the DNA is TGTGCCAGCAGCTTAGGTGGCACCCTCCAAGAGACCCAGTACTTC.

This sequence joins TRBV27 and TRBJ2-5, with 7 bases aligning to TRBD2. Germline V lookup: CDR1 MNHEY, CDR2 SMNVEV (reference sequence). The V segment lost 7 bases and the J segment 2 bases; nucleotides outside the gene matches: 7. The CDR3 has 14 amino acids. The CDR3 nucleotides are TGTGCCAGCAAAAAACTAGCGCCTCAAGAGACCCAGTACTTC. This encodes CASKKLAPQETQYF.

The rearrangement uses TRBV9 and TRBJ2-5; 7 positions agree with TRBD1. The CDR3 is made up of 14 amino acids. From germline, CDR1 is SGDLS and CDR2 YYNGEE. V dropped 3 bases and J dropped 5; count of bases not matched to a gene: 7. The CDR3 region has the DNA TGTGCCAGCAGCGAGCGACAGGGTACTGAGACCCAGTACTTC. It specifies CASSERQGTETQYF.

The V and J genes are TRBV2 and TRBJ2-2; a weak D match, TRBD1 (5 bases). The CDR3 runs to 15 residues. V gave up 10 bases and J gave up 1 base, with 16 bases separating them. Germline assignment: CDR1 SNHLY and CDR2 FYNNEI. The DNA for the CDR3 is TGTGCCACCCAGGGCACAGTGCAGAACACCGGGGAGCTGTTTTTT. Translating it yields CATQGTVQNTGELFF.

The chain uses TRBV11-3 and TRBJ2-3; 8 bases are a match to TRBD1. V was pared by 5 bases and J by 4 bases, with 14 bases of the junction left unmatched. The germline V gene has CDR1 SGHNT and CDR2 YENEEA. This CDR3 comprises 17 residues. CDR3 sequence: CASSPLPGQGAPDTQYF. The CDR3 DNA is TGTGCCAGCAGCCCGCTCCCGGGCCAGGGGGCCCCAGATACGCAGTATTTT.

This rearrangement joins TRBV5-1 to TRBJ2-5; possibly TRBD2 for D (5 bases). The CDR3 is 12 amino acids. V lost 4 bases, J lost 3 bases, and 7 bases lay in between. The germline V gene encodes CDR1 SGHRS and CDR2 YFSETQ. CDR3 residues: CASSGSEETQYF. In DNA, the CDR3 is TGCGCCAGCAGCGGGAGCGAAGAGACCCAGTACTTC.

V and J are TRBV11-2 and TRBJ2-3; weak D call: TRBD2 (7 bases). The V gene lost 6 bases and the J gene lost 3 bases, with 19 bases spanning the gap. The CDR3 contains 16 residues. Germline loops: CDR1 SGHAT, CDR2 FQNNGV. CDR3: CASSQAPRGGTDTQYF. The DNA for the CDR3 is TGTGCCAGCAGTCAGGCCCCGAGGGGGGGAACAGATACGCAGTATTTT.

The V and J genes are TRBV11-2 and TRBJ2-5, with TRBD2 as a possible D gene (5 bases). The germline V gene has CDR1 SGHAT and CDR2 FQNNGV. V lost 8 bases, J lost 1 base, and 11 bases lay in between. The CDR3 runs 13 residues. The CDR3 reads CASGPRGQETQYF. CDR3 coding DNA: TGTGCCAGCGGCCCACGGGGCCAAGAGACCCAGTACTTC. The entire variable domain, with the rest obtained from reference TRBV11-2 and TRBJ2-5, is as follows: EAGVAQSPRYKIIEKRQSVAFWCNPISGHATLYWYQQILGQGPKLLIQFQNNGVVDDSQLPKDRFSAERLKGVDSTLKIQPAKLEDSAVYLCASGPRGQETQYFGPGTRLLVL.

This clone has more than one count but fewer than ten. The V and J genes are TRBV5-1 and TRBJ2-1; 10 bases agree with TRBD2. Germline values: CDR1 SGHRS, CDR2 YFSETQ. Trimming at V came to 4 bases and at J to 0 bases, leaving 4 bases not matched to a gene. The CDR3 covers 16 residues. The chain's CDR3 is CASSVTSGDSYNEQFF. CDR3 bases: TGCGCCAGCAGCGTAACTAGCGGGGACTCCTACAATGAGCAGTTCTTC.